This is a list of T cell receptor beta chains from one sample in a study of blood T cell repertoires in COVID-19. Profiling relied on immunoSEQ multiplex PCR, and the TCRdb table lists in-frame clones only, not all of them. The table includes around 270,000 clones, approximately 85% detected once. Sequences were obtained from PBMCs or T cells enriched from blood (not recorded which). The receptors derive from a young woman who had recovered from COVID-19. Each CDR3 is given with its conserved first and last residue. The D gene is left open where the match is weak. Only some rows state a clone size, as once, few, many or a class for expanded clones.

d_gene: .; v_gene: TRBV10-3; abundance: .; j_gene: TRBJ1-3; CDR3nt: TGTGCCATCGCCGCCGGCGGGCACTCTGGAAACACCATATATTTT; CDR3aa: CAIAAGGHSGNTIYF
d_gene: TRBD1; v_gene: TRBV5-1; abundance: once; j_gene: TRBJ2-3; CDR3nt: TGCGCCAGCAGCTTGCTATGGACAGGAACGACAGATACGCAGTATTTT; CDR3aa: CASSLLWTGTTDTQYF
d_gene: .; v_gene: TRBV28; abundance: .; j_gene: TRBJ1-5; CDR3nt: TGTGCCAGCAGTTCCCCCGGGTCGAATCAGCCCCAGCATTTT; CDR3aa: CASSSPGSNQPQHF
d_gene: .; v_gene: TRBV5-1; abundance: .; j_gene: TRBJ1-1; CDR3nt: TGCGCCAGCAGCCCAATTACACAGAACACTGAAGCTTTCTTT; CDR3aa: CASSPITQNTEAFF
d_gene: .; v_gene: TRBV5-1; abundance: once; j_gene: TRBJ2-7; CDR3nt: TGCGCCAGCAGCTATAGCGGATCACCCACCTACGAGCAGTACTTC; CDR3aa: CASSYSGSPTYEQYF
d_gene: .; v_gene: TRBV6-4; abundance: .; j_gene: TRBJ2-6; CDR3nt: TGTGCCAGCAGTGACTCGGGACACTCTGGGGCCAACGTCCTGACTTTC; CDR3aa: CASSDSGHSGANVLTF
d_gene: .; v_gene: TRBV28; abundance: .; j_gene: TRBJ2-1; CDR3nt: TGTGCCAGCAGTTTATGGTCCCAAGGCGGGGCCAATGAGCAGTTCTTC; CDR3aa: CASSLWSQGGANEQFF
d_gene: .; v_gene: TRBV11-2; abundance: few; j_gene: TRBJ1-1; CDR3nt: TGTGCCAGCAGCCGGAAACAGTCAACAGGTGAAGCTTTCTTT; CDR3aa: CASSRKQSTGEAFF
d_gene: .; v_gene: TRBV28; abundance: .; j_gene: TRBJ1-1; CDR3nt: TGTGCCAGCAGTGTATATTGGGGGCTTAGTTCGGTTAAGAACACTGAAGCTTTCTTT; CDR3aa: CASSVYWGLSSVKNTEAFF
d_gene: .; v_gene: TRBV11-2; abundance: .; j_gene: TRBJ2-5; CDR3nt: TGTGCCAGCAGCTTGGAACGGGGAGAGACCCAGTACTTC; CDR3aa: CASSLERGETQYF
d_gene: .; v_gene: TRBV24-1; abundance: .; j_gene: TRBJ2-1; CDR3nt: TGTGCCACCAGTGGCCGTGACTTTGTTTCCTACAATGAGCAGTTCTTC; CDR3aa: CATSGRDFVSYNEQFF
d_gene: .; v_gene: TRBV19; abundance: .; j_gene: TRBJ1-1; CDR3nt: TGTGCCAGTAGTTTCGGGCCCGGGACACCGGCTGAAGCTTTCTTT; CDR3aa: CASSFGPGTPAEAFF
d_gene: TRBD1; v_gene: TRBV28; abundance: .; j_gene: TRBJ1-2; CDR3nt: TGTGCCAGCAGTGAGGACAGGGGCTATGGCTACACCTTC; CDR3aa: CASSEDRGYGYTF
d_gene: .; v_gene: TRBV19; abundance: .; j_gene: TRBJ2-1; CDR3nt: TGTGCCAGTAGTATAGATAGGAGTAGCGCCAATGAGCAGTTCTTC; CDR3aa: CASSIDRSSANEQFF
d_gene: TRBD1; v_gene: TRBV19; abundance: .; j_gene: TRBJ1-5; CDR3nt: TGTGCCAGTAGTATAGACCGGACAGGGGTCCAGCATTTT; CDR3aa: CASSIDRTGVQHF
d_gene: TRBD2; v_gene: TRBV7-6; abundance: .; j_gene: TRBJ2-2; CDR3nt: TGTGCCAGCAGTCCAGGACTAGCGGGCGGCGGGGAGCTGTTTTTT; CDR3aa: CASSPGLAGGGELFF
d_gene: TRBD1; v_gene: TRBV20-1; abundance: .; j_gene: TRBJ1-5; CDR3nt: TGCAGTGCTAGTCGTCCAGGGGGTCTTCAGCCCCAGCATTTT; CDR3aa: CSASRPGGLQPQHF
d_gene: .; v_gene: TRBV7-8; abundance: .; j_gene: TRBJ1-1; CDR3nt: TGTGCCAGCAGCTTAGTCCTCGGAGGCATGAACACTGAAGCTTTCTTT; CDR3aa: CASSLVLGGMNTEAFF
d_gene: .; v_gene: TRBV19; abundance: .; j_gene: TRBJ1-1; CDR3nt: TGTGCCAGTAGTAGGGCGCGGAACACTGAAGCTTTCTTT; CDR3aa: CASSRARNTEAFF
d_gene: TRBD1; v_gene: TRBV28; abundance: .; j_gene: TRBJ2-7; CDR3nt: TGTGCCAGCAGCCTCAGACAGGGGCTCTACGAGCAGTACTTC; CDR3aa: CASSLRQGLYEQYF
d_gene: TRBD1; v_gene: TRBV6-5; abundance: .; j_gene: TRBJ1-1; CDR3nt: TGTGCCAGCAGCCTAGACAGGGCGCGAACTGAAGCTTTCTTT; CDR3aa: CASSLDRARTEAFF
d_gene: .; v_gene: TRBV5-5; abundance: .; j_gene: TRBJ1-1; CDR3nt: TGTGCCAGCAGCTTGGTGGGGGCCACTGAAGCTTTCTTT; CDR3aa: CASSLVGATEAFF
d_gene: .; v_gene: TRBV5-1; abundance: .; j_gene: TRBJ1-2; CDR3nt: TGCGCCAGCAGCTTGGGGACGCCAGGGGACGGTGGCTACACCTTC; CDR3aa: CASSLGTPGDGGYTF
d_gene: TRBD1; v_gene: TRBV19; abundance: .; j_gene: TRBJ1-4; CDR3nt: TGTGCCAGTACCCCGCCCACCGGGACAGTCAAACCCACACCACAAAAACTGTTTTTT; CDR3aa: CASTPPTGTVKPTPQKLFF
d_gene: .; v_gene: TRBV11-2; abundance: .; j_gene: TRBJ2-4; CDR3nt: TGTGCCAGCAGCTTTACAGGGCCGCGAGGGCTGAGCATTCAGTACTTC; CDR3aa: CASSFTGPRGLSIQYF
d_gene: TRBD2; v_gene: TRBV19; abundance: .; j_gene: TRBJ2-5; CDR3nt: TGTGCCAGTAGTATAACCGGGACTAGCGGCGAAGAGACCCAGTACTTC; CDR3aa: CASSITGTSGEETQYF